This entry lists 20 T cell receptor beta chains sequenced from one sample in a study of molecular identifiers for immune sequencing clone quantification. TCRdb reprocessed the PCR reads with MiXCR, giving one entry per CDR3 protein. The sample includes about 320,000 distinct CDR3 sequences, roughly a quarter of them seen just once. Sample: naive CD8+ T cells from blood, with Jurkat cell RNA spiked in. Subset meaning: FACS-sorted CD8+CD4-CCR7+CD45RA+ naive T cells. These receptors were collected from a human donor in good health. Some libraries in this study had Jurkat cell RNA spiked in.

This clonotype has a handful of counts. J is TRBJ2-2 and V is TRBV7-9; 9 positions match TRBD1. Trimming cost V 4 bases and J 5 bases; bases outside gene matches: 8. This CDR3 spans 16 amino acids. The germline V gene has CDR1 SEHNR and CDR2 FQNEAQ (reference sequence). The CDR3 coding sequence is TGTGCCAGCAGCTACGAAGGGACAGGGAGGACCGGGGAGCTGTTTTTT. This codes for CASSYEGTGRTGELFF. The entire variable domain, with the rest obtained from reference TRBV7-9 and TRBJ2-2, is as follows: DTGVSQNPRHKITKRGQNVTFRCDPISEHNRLYWYRQTLGQGPEFLTYFQNEAQLEKSRLLSDRFSAERPKGSFSTLEIQRTEQGDSAMYLCASSYEGTGRTGELFFGEGSRLTVL.

This clonotype was seen ten or more times. The V gene is TRBV28, the J gene TRBJ2-7; D ambiguous. CDR3 size: 12 residues. The V gene lost 3 bases and the J gene lost 3 bases, with 6 bases spanning the gap. Germline V gene sequence: CDR1 MDHEN, CDR2 SYDVKM. The chain's CDR3 is CASSLISYEQYF. CDR3 DNA: TGTGCCAGCAGTTTGATCAGCTACGAGCAGTACTTC.

The table lists this clonotype with many counts. This chain uses TRBV7-6 with TRBJ2-5; TRBD2 matches 11 bases. The germline CDR1 and CDR2 sequences are SGHVS and FNYEAQ. The CDR3 sequence is 18 residues long. The V gene end was trimmed by 1 base and the J gene end by 1 base; junction bases not matched to a gene: 8. This chain's CDR3 is CASSLVLAGGYFQETQYF. CDR3 in DNA: TGTGCCAGCAGCTTAGTGCTAGCGGGGGGCTACTTCCAAGAGACCCAGTACTTC. Looking up the rest from reference TRBV7-6 and TRBJ2-5 gives the full variable domain: GAGVSQSPRYKVTKRGQDVALRCDPISGHVSLYWYRQALGQGPEFLTYFNYEAQQDKSGLPNDRFSAERPEGSISTLTIQRTEQRDSAMYRCASSLVLAGGYFQETQYFGPGTRLLVL.

V is TRBV19 and J is TRBJ1-6, with no clear D. The CDR3 extends over 15 amino acids. The V end was cut by 7 bases, the J end by 6 bases, with 16 bases between. Germline assignment: CDR1 LNHDA and CDR2 SQIVND (reference sequence). The CDR3 DNA reads TGTGCCAGTAAGGTGATGGCAGCGAGTAATTCACCCCTCCACTTT. Protein: CASKVMAASNSPLHF. Full variable domain (missing parts from reference TRBV19 and TRBJ1-6): DGGITQSPKYLFRKEGQNVTLSCEQNLNHDAMYWYRQDPGQGLRLIYYSQIVNDFQKGDIAEGYSVSREKKESFPLTVTSAQKNPTAFYLCASKVMAASNSPLHFGNGTRLTVT.

To note about this clonotype: This may arise from a read error, as a much more abundant clone is one base away. This chain links TRBV7-6 with TRBJ2-5, with D perhaps matching TRBD2 (5 bases). Germline V gives CDR1 SGHVS, CDR2 FNYEAQ. The CDR3 runs to 15 residues. V lost 5 bases and J 2 bases, leaving 15 bases between the germline ends. Here the CDR3 reads CASSLELGRQETQYF. In DNA, the CDR3 is TGTGCCAGCAGCCTCGAACTAGGACGACAAGAGACCCAGTACTTC.

The sample holds many counts of this clonotype. The CDR3 here is CASSETYGTDTQYF. CDR3 nucleotide sequence: TGTGCCAGCTCGGAGACCTACGGCACAGATACGCAGTATTTT. The chain employs TRBV6-5 and TRBJ2-3; D not resolved. With 8 bases removed from V and 1 base from J, the gap between germline ends came to 13 bases. The CDR3 is made up of 14 amino acids. Looked up from germline, CDR1 is MNHEY and CDR2 is SVGAGI.

This clonotype was counted only a few times. The chain links TRBV19 to TRBJ2-5; D is perhaps TRBD2 (6 bases). Germline V gene sequence: CDR1 LNHDA, CDR2 SQIVND (reference sequence). Trimming removed 0 bases at V and 9 bases at J, with 20 bases between. The CDR3 length is 16 residues. CDR3: CASSIDPTSNSRAQYF. In DNA, the CDR3 is TGTGCCAGTAGTATAGACCCTACTAGCAACTCGCGGGCCCAGTACTTC.

The chain links TRBV29-1 to TRBJ2-5, with a weak D call TRBD2 (6 bases). The germline gives CDR1 SQVTM, CDR2 ANQGSEA. The CDR3 totals 11 residues. Deletions cut 8 bases from V and 2 bases from J, with 9 bases between. As DNA, the CDR3 is TGCAGCCGGGACTTACAAGAGACCCAGTACTTC. This translates into CSRDLQETQYF.

This clonotype came up a few times. This chain uses TRBV12-3 or TRBV12-4 with TRBJ2-5; D remains ambiguous. The CDR3 totals 13 residues. Between the trimmed V and J ends, which lost 3 bases and 3 bases, there was a span of 8 bases. The DNA for the CDR3 is TGTGCCAGCAGTTTTCTAGGGAAAGAGACCCAGTACTTC. Its protein is CASSFLGKETQYF.

The chain employs TRBV12-3 or TRBV12-4 and TRBJ2-7; 14 positions match TRBD2. After removal of 6 bases from V and 4 bases from J, the junction contained 2 bases not matched to a gene. The CDR3 has 14 amino acids. The CDR3 DNA follows: TGTGCCAGCAGCAGGACTAGCGGGGGGTACGAGCAGTACTTC. Its translation: CASSRTSGGYEQYF.

The rearrangement joins TRBV12-5 to TRBJ1-1, with D possibly TRBD1 on 6 matching bases. CDR3 length equals 13 residues. Germline values: CDR1 LGHNT, CDR2 FRNRAP. V lost 7 bases, J lost 5 bases, and 14 bases lay in between. CDR3 loop: CASATRGRTEAFF. The CDR3 DNA follows: TGTGCTAGTGCTACTCGGGGGCGAACTGAAGCTTTCTTT.

This clonotype was picked up many times. The genes are TRBV7-9 and TRBJ2-3; TRBD1 aligns across 7 bases. Germline V gene sequence: CDR1 SEHNR, CDR2 FQNEAQ (reference sequence). V shed 6 bases, J shed 6 bases, and the junction held 15 bases outside the gene matches. The CDR3 has 16 residues. In nucleotides, the CDR3 is TGTGCCAGCAGAGACGAACGGGACAGTTTTTTGGATACGCAGTATTTT. Its translation is CASRDERDSFLDTQYF.

Note on this clonotype: This may be a read error: a much more frequent sequence differs by one nucleotide. V is TRBV7-8 and J is TRBJ2-2; D uncertain. There are 16 residues in the CDR3. Per germline, CDR1 SGHVS and CDR2 FQNEAQ. CDR3 nucleotide sequence: TGTGCCGGCAGCCCCTATGCAAACGCGAACACCGGGGAGCTGTTTTTT. Residues: CAGSPYANANTGELFF.

This clonotype was seen only once. This sequence may be a read error, since a much larger clone differs from it by one base. This rearrangement joins TRBV29-1 to TRBJ1-2; D gene uncertain. The V and J ends lost 5 bases and 3 bases respectively, with 13 bases between them. Germline V lookup: CDR1 SQVTM, CDR2 ANQGSEA. The CDR3 contains 13 residues. Here the CDR3 reads CSVIHSEDYGYTF. The CDR3 nucleotides are TGCAGCGTTATACACAGTGAGGACTATGGCTACACCTTC.

As to this clonotype: It is likely a read error, because the conserved phenylalanine at the end of the CDR3 is missing. The chain employs TRBV12-3 or TRBV12-4 and TRBJ2-7, with D maybe TRBD2 (7 bases). The CDR3 consists of 14 residues. Trimming removed 3 bases from V and 2 bases from J, with 11 bases in between. The CDR3 DNA is TGTGCCAGCAGTTTCGGGGGGCAGGCCTACGAGCAGTACCTC. Its protein product is CASSFGGQAYEQYL.

This clonotype came up many times. The rearrangement links TRBV5-6 to TRBJ2-7; D assignment may be TRBD1 or TRBD2 (5 bases each). V dropped 4 bases and J dropped 3 bases, with 11 bases sitting between them. There are 13 residues in the CDR3. Germline CDR1 is SGHDT and CDR2 is YYEEEE. The CDR3 here is CASSGGRDYEQYF. For the CDR3, the DNA is TGTGCCAGCAGCGGGGGACGGGACTACGAGCAGTACTTC. The whole variable domain, filled in from reference TRBV5-6 and TRBJ2-7, reads DAGVTQSPTHLIKTRGQQVTLRCSPKSGHDTVSWYQQALGQGPQFIFQYYEEEERQRGNFPDRFSGHQFPNYSSELNVNALLLGDSALYLCASSGGRDYEQYFGPGTRLTVT.

This clonotype was seen only a few times. The junction departs from germline at one end; a sequencing error may be responsible. The rearrangement uses TRBV5-3 and TRBJ2-2; TRBD2 is a possible D gene (5 bases). TRBV5-3 is reported as an ORF; its role is uncertain. This CDR3 is built from 14 residues. In DNA, the CDR3 is TGTGCCAGCATCGCGGAGACGAACACCGGGGAGCCGTTTTTT. Amino acids: CASIAETNTGEPFF.

With regard to this clonotype: A much larger clone sits a single nucleotide away, making a read error possible. This chain connects TRBV29-1 to TRBJ1-1; the D is unclear. The germline gives CDR1 SQVTM, CDR2 ANQGSEA. The CDR3 is 13 amino acids. The CDR3 coding sequence is TGCAGCGTTGAAGACGGGGAAACCACTGAAGCTCTCTTT. Amino acid sequence: CSVEDGETTEALF.

This clonotype appeared many times. J is TRBJ1-1 and V is TRBV7-9; D gene ambiguous. The CDR3 loop spans 11 amino acids. Germline CDR1 SEHNR, CDR2 FQNEAQ (reference sequence). The V and J ends lost 6 bases and 5 bases respectively, with 7 bases between them. CDR3 sequence: CASRHRTEAFF. CDR3 nucleotide sequence: TGTGCCAGCAGACACCGGACTGAAGCTTTCTTT.

Turning to this clonotype: The conserved final phenylalanine or tryptophan is absent from the CDR3, which likely points to a read error. This chain links TRBV28 with TRBJ2-3; D may be TRBD2 (6 bases). V lost 3 bases to trimming and J lost 6 bases, with 13 bases between them. Germline assignment: CDR1 MDHEN and CDR2 SYDVKM. The CDR3 sequence is 14 residues long. The CDR3 sequence is CASSFTGRGDTQYL. Written as DNA, the CDR3 is TGTGCCAGCAGTTTCACCGGGAGAGGTGATACGCAGTATCTT.